The clone carrying this T cell receptor beta chain turned up a few times. Its antigen is unknown. Unique molecular identifiers tagged every individual TCR cDNA molecule. TCRdb re-analysed the 5' RACE reads in MiXCR, keeping a single row per CDR3 protein. In the table there are 20,000 to 25,000 distinct CDR3 sequences, under 10% of which are singletons. Germline CDR1 is SQVTM and CDR2 is ANQGSEA. With 5 bases removed from V and 3 bases from J, the gap between germline ends came to 11 bases. The CDR3 covers 12 residues. Time point reported: sample taken at primary tumor resection. Unsorted whole RNA from tumor, nontumor lung or frozen PBMC underwent sequencing. The sample belongs to a study of spatial heterogeneity in lung cancer. Study-wide results and caveats: How many expanded intratumoral alpha and beta TCRs were present tracked the tumor mutation count, which was a count of nonsynonymous mutations.

The genes are TRBV29-1 and TRBJ2-7, with unresolved D. The TCR comes from a male donor with early-stage non-small cell lung cancer. The sequencing used lung tumor tissue, collected at surgery. The CDR3 DNA follows: TGCAGCGTTCTTGGGGTAAACTACGAGCAGTACTTC. Translated: CSVLGVNYEQYF.